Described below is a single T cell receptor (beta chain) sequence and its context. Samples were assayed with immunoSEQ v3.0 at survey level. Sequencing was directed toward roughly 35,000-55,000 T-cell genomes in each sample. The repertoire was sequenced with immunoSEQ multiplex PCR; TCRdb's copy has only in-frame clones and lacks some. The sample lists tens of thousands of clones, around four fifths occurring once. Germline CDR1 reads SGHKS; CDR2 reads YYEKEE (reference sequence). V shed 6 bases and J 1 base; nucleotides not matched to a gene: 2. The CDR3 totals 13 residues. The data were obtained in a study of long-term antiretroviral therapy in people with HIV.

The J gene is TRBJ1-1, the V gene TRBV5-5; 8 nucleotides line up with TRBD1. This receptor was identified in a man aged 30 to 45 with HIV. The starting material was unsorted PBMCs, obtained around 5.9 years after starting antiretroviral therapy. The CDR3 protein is CASTGTGNTEAFF. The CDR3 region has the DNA TGTGCCAGCACCGGGACAGGGAACACTGAAGCTTTCTTT.